These T cell receptor beta chains were read from a single sample in a study of blood T cell repertoires in COVID-19. Sequenced by immunoSEQ multiplex PCR; TCRdb stores in-frame clones only, minus some. Of roughly 250,000 clones detected, about 90% appear once; the ten largest clones hold 3.7%. Sample: peripheral blood. The receptors stem from a woman in her thirties or forties with acute or convalescent COVID-19. The conserved cysteine and the conserved F or W are not part of the CDR3 here.

>TRBJ1-6|TRBV6-6
ASISGGGWISPLH
>TRBJ1-2|TRBV7-2
ASSPGDRPYGYT
>TRBJ1-2|TRBV25-1
ASSEFNSGGRDYGYT
>TRBJ1-5|TRBV15
ATSWDRGNQPQH
>TRBJ1-1|TRBV19
ASSIGWTGRTEAF
>TRBJ1-4|TRBV6-6
ASSYLWGQGGEKLF
>TRBJ1-5|TRBV25-1
ASSEGGSNQPQH
>TRBJ1-1|TRBV10-3
AISVLGEGGTEAF
>TRBJ2-5|TRBV2
ASSPGTSGGAQY
>TRBJ2-3|TRBV7-2
ASSLGLAGGGTDTQY
>TRBJ1-1|TRBV24-1
ATSAPREGQGYATEAF
>TRBJ2-5|TRBV27
ASSLARGLETQY
>TRBJ1-1|TRBV7-2
ASSSTVTGNTEAF
>TRBJ1-1|TRBV29-1
SVEVGGQGTEAF
>TRBJ1-2|TRBV5-1
ASTYTGGTYGYT
>TRBJ2-4|TRBV5-1
ASRLTGETKNIQY
>TRBJ2-5|TRBV5-4
ASSFERGRETQY
>TRBJ1-6|TRBV6-5
ASSYSTDRGAPLH
>TRBJ2-5|TRBV4-1
ASSQDPTSGGEETQY
>TRBJ1-6|TRBV6-5
ASLWDDRDNSPLH
>TRBJ2-1|TRBV7-9
ASSPRQGTNNEQF
>TRBJ2-1|TRBV5-1
ASSSGTGVGF
>TRBJ2-1|TRBV12-5
ASGISGGYNNEQF
>TRBJ2-3|TRBV11-2
ASSSDRGNADTQY
>TRBJ1-2|TRBV12-3/TRBV12-4
ASSFAVYGYT
>TRBJ2-1|TRBV29-1
SVEVAGDYNEQF
>TRBJ2-3|TRBV7-2
ASSGGGTDTQY
>TRBJ2-5|TRBV4-1
ASSQGADQETQY
>TRBJ2-1|TRBV6-1
ASSEAGVVYNEQF
>TRBJ2-2|TRBV15
ATSRAENTGELF
>TRBJ2-3|TRBV18
ASSPGAVPSTDTQY
>TRBJ1-6|TRBV12-5
ASGLVLPGTGDRSPLH
>TRBJ1-1|TRBV9
ASSAVGGAEAF